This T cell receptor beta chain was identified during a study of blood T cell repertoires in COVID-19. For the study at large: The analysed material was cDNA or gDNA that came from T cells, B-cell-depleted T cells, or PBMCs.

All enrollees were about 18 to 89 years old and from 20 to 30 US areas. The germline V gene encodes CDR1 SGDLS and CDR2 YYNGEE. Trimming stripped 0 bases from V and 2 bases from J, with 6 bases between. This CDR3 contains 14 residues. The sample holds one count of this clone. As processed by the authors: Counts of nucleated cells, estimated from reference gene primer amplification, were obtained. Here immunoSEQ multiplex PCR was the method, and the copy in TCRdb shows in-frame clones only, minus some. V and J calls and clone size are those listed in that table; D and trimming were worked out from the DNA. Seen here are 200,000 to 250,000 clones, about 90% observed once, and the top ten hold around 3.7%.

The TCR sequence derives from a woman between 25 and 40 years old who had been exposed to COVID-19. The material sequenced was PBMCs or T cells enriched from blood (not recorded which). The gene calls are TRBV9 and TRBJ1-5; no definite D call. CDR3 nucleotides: TGTGCCAGCAGCGTAGGTGTCGGCAATCAGCCCCAGCATTTT. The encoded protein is CASSVGVGNQPQHF.